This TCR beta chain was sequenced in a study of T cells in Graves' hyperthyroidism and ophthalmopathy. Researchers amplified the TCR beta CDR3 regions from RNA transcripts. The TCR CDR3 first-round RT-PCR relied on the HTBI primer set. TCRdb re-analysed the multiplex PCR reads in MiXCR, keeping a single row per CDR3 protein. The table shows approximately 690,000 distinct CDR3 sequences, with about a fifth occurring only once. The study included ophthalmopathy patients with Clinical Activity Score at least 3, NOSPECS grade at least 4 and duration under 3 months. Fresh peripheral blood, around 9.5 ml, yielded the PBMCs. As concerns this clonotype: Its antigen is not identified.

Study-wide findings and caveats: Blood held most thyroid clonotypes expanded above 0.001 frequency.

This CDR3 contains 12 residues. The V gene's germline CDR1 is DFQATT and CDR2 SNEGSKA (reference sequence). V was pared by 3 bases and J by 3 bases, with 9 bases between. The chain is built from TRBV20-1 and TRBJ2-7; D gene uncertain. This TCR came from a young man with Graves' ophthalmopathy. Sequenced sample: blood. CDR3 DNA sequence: TGCAGTGCTAGTAACTACGACTACGAGCAGTACTTC. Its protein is CSASNYDYEQYF.